The 4 T cell receptor beta chains presented below share a single source sample, sequenced in a study of CD8+ T cells in alopecia areata. Extraction and reverse transcription of RNA yielded cDNA as the sequencing template. Method: immunoSEQ multiplex PCR; TCRdb's copy keeps in-frame clones and lacks some. Of 150,000 to 200,000 clones in the sample, 60% are singletons; the top ten hold approximately 1%. The treatment: oral pan-JAK inhibitor, 5-10 mg twice daily. Sequencing was performed on CD4+ T cells sorted from blood, taken at week 24, from a patient treated with tofacitinib. All receptors come from a human donor with alopecia areata.

This clone was detected a few times. This rearrangement joins TRBV9 to TRBJ2-2, with D possibly called TRBD1 or TRBD2 (5 bases each). The CDR3 has 18 residues. The germline V gene encodes CDR1 SGDLS and CDR2 YYNGEE. V lost 4 bases and J 0 bases, leaving 19 bases between the germline ends. The CDR3 DNA sequence: TGTGCCAGCAGCCTCGCCGGGACGGTAGTCGCGAACACCGGGGAGCTGTTTTTT. This codes for CASSLAGTVVANTGELFF.

The V gene is TRBV13, the J gene TRBJ2-5; D might be TRBD1 (5 bases). Germline lookup yields CDR1 PRHDT and CDR2 FYEKMQ (reference sequence). The CDR3 has 14 residues. The V end lost 5 bases, the J end lost 2 bases, and 12 bases lay between the germline ends. CDR3 in DNA: TGTGCCAGCAGCGAGACTGGGGCTCAAGAGACCCAGTACTTC. Protein sequence: CASSETGAQETQYF.

The rearrangement uses TRBV30 and TRBJ2-7; D might be TRBD1 or TRBD2, each matching 6 bases. The germline V gene encodes CDR1 GTSNPN and CDR2 SVGIG (reference sequence). V was cut by 5 bases and J by 3 bases, with 17 bases left in between. This CDR3 spans 14 amino acids. This CDR3 is CAWGAPGAYYEQYF. The CDR3 DNA reads as TGTGCCTGGGGAGCGCCGGGGGCATACTACGAGCAGTACTTC. Drawing the rest from reference TRBV30 and TRBJ2-7, the complete variable domain is SQTIHQWPATLVQPVGSPLSLECTVEGTSNPNLYWYRQAAGRGLQLLFYSVGIGQISSEVPQNLSASRPQDRQFILSSKKLLLSDSGFYLCAWGAPGAYYEQYFGPGTRLTVT.

This clone was found a few times. The rearrangement links TRBV5-1 to TRBJ2-2; tentatively, D is TRBD2 (5 bases). V was trimmed by 2 bases and J by 5 bases, leaving 10 bases between them. This CDR3 contains 14 residues. Germline CDR1 SGHRS, CDR2 YFSETQ. The CDR3 bases are TGCGCCAGCAGCTTATACAGAGGGACCGGGGAGCTGTTTTTT. This translates into CASSLYRGTGELFF.